Below, 7 T cell receptor beta chains from the same sample are listed, as sequenced in a study of blood T cell repertoires in COVID-19. Measured with immunoSEQ multiplex PCR; TCRdb has only the in-frame clones, and not every one. The table records about 59,000 clones, less than 80% of them present only once. The sample taken for sequencing was peripheral blood. The receptors here all came from a human donor in a cohort sampled during active COVID-19.

The chain uses TRBV2 and TRBJ2-2; TRBD2 matches at 13 bases. This CDR3 region has 17 residues. CDR1 SNHLY and CDR2 FYNNEI come from the germline V gene. The ends lost 6 bases at V and 5 bases at J; junction bases unmatched: 9. CDR3 region: CASSEKPGLAGTGELFF. CDR3 bases: TGTGCCAGCAGCGAGAAGCCGGGACTAGCGGGAACCGGGGAGCTGTTTTTT. The whole variable domain, filled in from reference TRBV2 and TRBJ2-2, reads EPEVTQTPSHQVTQMGQEVILRCVPISNHLYFYWYRQILGQKVEFLVSFYNNEISEKSEIFDDQFSVERPDGSNFTLKIRSTKLEDSAMYFCASSEKPGLAGTGELFFGEGSRLTVL.

This clone was seen a handful of times. The genes are TRBV11-3 and TRBJ1-1, with 7 nucleotides matching TRBD1. The CDR3 loop spans 14 amino acids. Germline CDR1 and CDR2: SGHNT and YENEEA. Trimming at V came to 5 bases and at J to 4 bases, leaving 7 bases not matched to a gene. The CDR3 coding sequence is TGTGCCAGCAGCGCGACAGGGTCCGGCACTGAAGCTTTCTTT. Encoded protein: CASSATGSGTEAFF.

The chain has TRBV28 and TRBJ1-1; 7 bases align to TRBD1. This CDR3 spans 13 amino acids. J lost 3 bases, V lost 3 bases, and 1 base had no gene match. Germline CDR1 is MDHEN and CDR2 is SYDVKM. CDR3 DNA: TGTGCCAGCAGTTTCGGGACAGACACTGAAGCTTTCTTT. This gives the protein CASSFGTDTEAFF.

This chain connects TRBV5-1 to TRBJ2-2; 8 positions agree with TRBD2. There are 16 residues in the CDR3. The trim removed 4 bases at V and 6 bases at J, leaving 11 bases unmatched. Germline V lookup: CDR1 SGHRS, CDR2 YFSETQ. CDR3 sequence (DNA): TGCGCCAGCAGCCTTCGAAAAGCGGGAGTACCCGGGGAGCTGTTTTTT. It encodes CASSLRKAGVPGELFF.

The rearrangement joins TRBV28 to TRBJ2-3; TRBD1 might be the D (5 bases). The CDR3 is made up of 14 amino acids. V lost 7 bases and J lost 3, with 14 bases in between. Germline assignment: CDR1 MDHEN and CDR2 SYDVKM. The DNA of the CDR3 is TGTGCCAGCACGGCAGGGAAAAGAACAGATACGCAGTATTTT. It encodes CASTAGKRTDTQYF.

The chain recombines TRBV2 with TRBJ2-1, with TRBD2 matching 9 bases. Germline V gene lookup returns CDR1 SNHLY and CDR2 FYNNEI. The J segment lost 2 bases and the V segment lost 5 bases, leaving 7 bases of the junction unmatched. The CDR3 has 16 residues. The CDR3 DNA reads TGTGCCAGCAGTACTATAGCGGGAGAACCCTACAATGAGCAGTTCTTC. The encoded protein is CASSTIAGEPYNEQFF. The entire variable domain, with the rest obtained from reference TRBV2 and TRBJ2-1, is as follows: EPEVTQTPSHQVTQMGQEVILRCVPISNHLYFYWYRQILGQKVEFLVSFYNNEISEKSEIFDDQFSVERPDGSNFTLKIRSTKLEDSAMYFCASSTIAGEPYNEQFFGPGTRLTVL.

The J gene is TRBJ2-2, the V gene TRBV4-1, with 8 positions matching TRBD1. After removal of 3 bases from V and 7 bases from J, the junction contained 4 bases not matched to a gene. The CDR3 contains 14 residues. Germline V gene lookup returns CDR1 MGHRA and CDR2 YSYEKL. CDR3 in amino acids: CASSQDRVSGELFF. CDR3 sequence (DNA): TGCGCCAGCAGCCAGGACAGGGTCAGCGGGGAGCTGTTTTTT.